What follows are 12 T cell receptor beta chains derived from one specimen sequenced in a study of blood T cell repertoires in COVID-19. Clones were read by immunoSEQ multiplex PCR, and TCRdb kept only the in-frame ones, dropping some. This repertoire shows about 500,000 clones, about 85% found once; its top ten account for 0.7%. Input material: PBMCs or T cells enriched from blood (not recorded which). These receptor sequences come from a woman under 30 who had recovered from COVID-19.

The chain links TRBV27 to TRBJ2-7; 9 nucleotides agree with TRBD1. The CDR3 has 17 residues. Germline CDR1 MNHEY, CDR2 SMNVEV (reference sequence). Unmatched junction bases numbered 14, after V lost 5 bases and J lost 3 bases. The CDR3 sequence is CASSVYPGQGLFYEQYF. As DNA, the CDR3 is TGTGCCAGCAGTGTGTATCCGGGACAGGGTCTTTTCTACGAGCAGTACTTC.

This rearrangement joins TRBV5-5 to TRBJ1-1; TRBD1 matches at 8 bases. The junction had 11 bases not matched to a gene; V was cut back by 5 bases and J by 8 bases. Per the germline V gene, CDR1 is SGHKS and CDR2 is YYEKEE (reference sequence). This CDR3 is built from 14 residues. The CDR3 bases are TGTGCCAGCAGTCTCGGACAGGGTGGGAGAGAAGCTTTCTTT. Protein sequence: CASSLGQGGREAFF. Complete variable domain (other parts from reference TRBV5-5 and TRBJ1-1): DAGVTQSPTHLIKTRGQQVTLRCSPISGHKSVSWYQQVLGQGPQFIFQYYEKEERGRGNFPDRFSARQFPNYSSELNVNALLLGDSALYLCASSLGQGGREAFFGQGTRLTVV.

This chain links TRBV19 with TRBJ2-7; possibly TRBD1 for D (6 bases). CDR1 is LNHDA and CDR2 is SQIVND in the germline V gene (reference sequence). V was cut by 0 bases and J by 5 bases, with 8 bases left in between. This CDR3 contains 13 residues. In DNA form, the CDR3 reads TGTGCCAGTAGTATAGAGTACAGGGACGAGCAGTACTTC. Residues: CASSIEYRDEQYF.

The rearrangement links TRBV3-1 (or the pseudogene TRBV3-2) to TRBJ2-7; 11 positions agree with TRBD2. The J segment lost 2 bases and the V segment lost 0 bases, leaving 0 bases of the junction unmatched. CDR1 is LGHDT, CDR2 YNNKEL, per germline (reference sequence). The CDR3 loop spans 15 amino acids. The CDR3: CASSQELAGAYEQYF. The CDR3, as DNA: TGTGCCAGCAGCCAAGAACTAGCGGGGGCCTACGAGCAGTACTTC.

The chain employs TRBV5-8 and TRBJ2-1; D ambiguous. The CDR3 is 12 amino acids. V was pared by 4 bases and J by 6 bases, with 8 bases between. Germline values: CDR1 SGHTS, CDR2 YDEGEE. CDR3 loop: CASSPGRNEQFF. The CDR3 nucleotides are TGTGCCAGCAGCCCCGGTCGCAATGAGCAGTTCTTC.

This chain joins TRBV30 and TRBJ1-5; unclear D gene. V lost 4 bases and J 0 bases, leaving 10 bases between the germline ends. This CDR3 is built from 14 residues. Germline assignment: CDR1 GTSNPN and CDR2 SVGIG (reference sequence). CDR3 sequence: CAWTTGYSNQPQHF. The CDR3 coding sequence is TGTGCCTGGACGACGGGTTATAGCAATCAGCCCCAGCATTTT.

In nucleotides, the CDR3 is TGTGCCAGCAGCCCTGCCGCCACAGGGGGCGCATATGGCTACACCTTC. Translated: CASSPAATGGAYGYTF. The genes are TRBV7-9 and TRBJ1-2; 9 nucleotides line up with TRBD1. Trimming took 5 bases from V and 5 from J; bases not matched to a gene: 12. Germline V lookup: CDR1 SEHNR, CDR2 FQNEAQ (reference sequence). This CDR3 region has 16 residues.

The chain is built from TRBV2 and TRBJ1-4; 8 nucleotides agree with TRBD1. V gave up 8 bases and J gave up 8 bases; unmatched junction bases: 10. Germline V gene data show CDR1 as SNHLY and CDR2 as FYNNEI. CDR3 length: 14 amino acids. CDR3 region: CASFRDRNSEKLFF. In DNA, the CDR3 is TGTGCCAGCTTCAGGGACAGGAACAGCGAAAAACTGTTTTTT.

This rearrangement joins TRBV10-3 to TRBJ2-3; 8 nucleotides align to TRBD1. V was clipped by 11 bases and J by 3 bases; unmatched bases: 4. CDR1 ENHRY and CDR2 SYGVKD come from the germline V gene. The CDR3 spans 12 residues. Here the CDR3 DNA reads TGTGCCTCTACAGGGGGTACAGATACGCAGTATTTT. This encodes CASTGGTDTQYF.

This clone was recorded only once. V and J are TRBV5-1 and TRBJ2-3, with 11 bases fitting TRBD2. There are 16 residues in the CDR3. CDR1 is SGHRS and CDR2 is YFSETQ in the germline V gene. Trimming at V came to 5 bases and at J to 5 bases, leaving 10 bases not matched to a gene. The CDR3, as DNA: TGCGCCAGCAGTCCGGGACTAGCGGCGGTGGGAGATACGCAGTATTTT. Its protein product is CASSPGLAAVGDTQYF. The entire variable domain, with the rest obtained from reference TRBV5-1 and TRBJ2-3, is as follows: KAGVTQTPRYLIKTRGQQVTLSCSPISGHRSVSWYQQTPGQGLQFLFEYFSETQRNKGNFPGRFSGRQFSNSRSEMNVSTLELGDSALYLCASSPGLAAVGDTQYFGPGTRLTVL.

The sample holds one count of this clone. The genes are TRBV30 and TRBJ1-2; D not resolved. Germline V gives CDR1 GTSNPN, CDR2 SVGIG (reference sequence). The length of the CDR3 is 13 residues. V lost 5 bases to trimming and J lost 3 bases, with 13 bases between them. CDR3 in amino acids: CAWARVQDYGYTF. For the CDR3, the DNA is TGTGCCTGGGCTCGGGTACAAGACTATGGCTACACCTTC.

This clone was seen once. The chain joins TRBV7-8 to TRBJ2-3, with TRBD1 identical over 7 bases. CDR1 is SGHVS and CDR2 is FQNEAQ in the germline V gene. The length of the CDR3 is 16 residues. V shed 1 base and J 5 bases; nucleotides not matched to a gene: 9. The CDR3: CASSLVDSGGKDTQYF. CDR3 coding DNA: TGTGCCAGCAGCTTAGTCGATTCAGGGGGTAAAGATACGCAGTATTTT.